This T cell receptor beta chain is from a study of T cells after yellow fever vaccination. In germline, CDR1 is SGHVS, CDR2 FNYEAQ. The CDR3 covers 17 residues. The trim removed 6 bases at V and 0 bases at J, leaving 11 bases unmatched. TCRdb re-called the 5' RACE reads with MiXCR, one entry per CDR3 protein. This sample yields some 320,000 distinct CDR3 sequences, of which less than 9.5% are seen a single time; 3% to 3.5% belongs to the top ten. The sample was CD4+ T cells sorted from PBMCs, taken 5 days after the yellow fever booster vaccination. This TCR derives from a man between 18 and 35 years old who received the YFV17D yellow fever vaccine. The chain joins TRBV7-6 to TRBJ1-1; TRBD1 matches 9 bases. CDR3 bases: TGTGCCAGCAGTCTCGACAGGGGGACTTTTATGAACACTGAAGCTTTCTTT. The encoded protein is CASSLDRGTFMNTEAFF.